The next 16 T cell receptor beta chains were all read from a single sample in a study of neoadjuvant nivolumab and ipilimumab in lung cancer (dated by TCRdb to about 2020). The sample's time point label, in plain terms: at surgical resection after neoadjuvant nivolumab +/- ipilimumab. Libraries came from the immunoSEQ multiplex PCR assay. The table comes from immuneACCESS by way of TCRdb, which keeps in-frame sequences with V and J called. Part of the clones is missing from these tables; in studies checked, under half for an unresolved V gene and the rest for unknown reasons. The sample table shows some 29,000 clones, and under 85% are seen once. The ten largest clones add up to approximately 5.1% of the sample. The sequencing used tumor tissue, collected after neoadjuvant nivolumab, alone or with ipilimumab, at or shortly before surgery. Every receptor here comes from an adult with non-small cell lung cancer.

The CDR3 is CASSSDGNTGELFF. DNA of the CDR3: TGTGCCAGCAGCTCGGACGGTAACACCGGGGAGCTGTTTTTT. The rearrangement joins TRBV11-3 to TRBJ2-2; D is unclear. Germline CDR1 SGHNT, CDR2 YENEEA. This CDR3 spans 14 amino acids. V shed 4 bases and J shed 2 bases, with 8 bases lying between them.

The chain carries TRBV10-3 and TRBJ1-5; no clear D. The CDR3 is 14 amino acids. In germline, CDR1 is ENHRY, CDR2 SYGVKD. V gave up 2 bases and J gave up 0 bases, with 5 bases separating them. CDR3 sequence reads: CAISEGISNQPQHF. Written as DNA, the CDR3 is TGTGCCATCAGTGAGGGAATTAGCAATCAGCCCCAGCATTTT.

The rearrangement joins TRBV29-1 to TRBJ2-3; 9 bases agree with TRBD1. Germline V lookup: CDR1 SQVTM, CDR2 ANQGSEA. The CDR3 is 15 amino acids. The ends lost 4 bases at V and 1 base at J; junction bases unmatched: 6. DNA of the CDR3: TGCAGCGTTGGGGGACAGGGAGGTGGCACAGATACGCAGTATTTT. Translating gives CSVGGQGGGTDTQYF.

The chain recombines TRBV5-1 with TRBJ1-1; D is ambiguous. Germline-derived CDR1 and CDR2 are SGHRS and YFSETQ. The V and J ends lost 4 bases and 1 base respectively, with 11 bases between them. This CDR3 is 14 amino acids long. The CDR3 region has the DNA TGCGCCAGCAGCCAAGACCCGGGGAACACTGAAGCTTTCTTT. Its protein is CASSQDPGNTEAFF.

V usage is TRBV2 and J usage is TRBJ2-1; D unresolved. The CDR3 covers 14 residues. Trimming took off 3 bases at V and 3 bases at J, with 9 bases between the two ends. Germline V gives CDR1 SNHLY, CDR2 FYNNEI. The CDR3 spells CASSDKGRYNEQFF. The CDR3 bases are TGTGCCAGCAGTGATAAGGGCCGCTACAATGAGCAGTTCTTC.

This clone has only a few counts. The genes are TRBV2 and TRBJ1-1; possibly TRBD1 for D (6 bases). This CDR3 is built from 12 residues. Deletions cut 5 bases from V and 6 bases from J, with 10 bases between. Germline assignment: CDR1 SNHLY and CDR2 FYNNEI. This chain's CDR3 is CASSQTGPEAFF. As DNA, the CDR3 is TGTGCCAGCAGTCAGACAGGACCTGAAGCTTTCTTT.

The chain joins TRBV11-2 to TRBJ1-2, with TRBD1 matching 11 bases. CDR3 length: 15 amino acids. CDR1 and CDR2 (germline): SGHAT, FQNNGV. The V gene end was trimmed by 1 base and the J gene end by 7 bases; junction bases not matched to a gene: 5. The CDR3 nucleotides read TGTGCCAGCAGCTTAGTGGACAGGGGGCTGGGTGGCTACACCTTC. It specifies CASSLVDRGLGGYTF.

V gene TRBV9 combines with J gene TRBJ2-7; D is unclear. The germline gives CDR1 SGDLS, CDR2 YYNGEE. The CDR3 has 14 residues. Trimming removed 3 bases at V and 7 bases at J, with 17 bases between. CDR3 protein: CASSAMTPGREQYF. The CDR3 DNA reads as TGTGCCAGCAGCGCCATGACCCCTGGTAGGGAGCAGTACTTC.

The chain recombines TRBV15 with TRBJ2-7; the D call may be TRBD1 or TRBD2 (5 bases each). V gave up 1 base and J gave up 8 bases, with 15 bases separating them. The CDR3 has 14 residues. CDR1 and CDR2 from the germline V gene are LNHNV and YYDKDF (reference sequence). The CDR3 DNA sequence: TGTGCCACCAGCAGAGGAGGGGTTAGGGGTCAGCAGTACTTC. This encodes CATSRGGVRGQQYF.

The chain joins TRBV5-4 to TRBJ1-1, with D hard to call. CDR1 and CDR2 from the germline V gene are SGHNT and YYREEE (reference sequence). This CDR3 is built from 15 residues. V lost 4 bases to trimming and J lost 4 bases, with 17 bases between them. The CDR3 DNA reads TGTGCCAGCAGCCGTGTGTCCCCGTCGGGCACTGAAGCTTTCTTT. As protein: CASSRVSPSGTEAFF.

The rearrangement joins TRBV6-6 to TRBJ2-7; no definite D call. The ends were cut back, 6 bases at V and 7 bases at J, with 7 bases in the middle. Germline V CDR1 and CDR2: MNHNY, SVGAGI (reference sequence). The CDR3 extends over 10 amino acids. CDR3 coding DNA: TGTGCCAGCAGAAATGGGGAGCAGTACTTC. It yields the protein CASRNGEQYF.

This rearrangement joins TRBV7-2 to TRBJ2-1; 10 bases agree with TRBD2. In germline, CDR1 is SGHTA, CDR2 FQGNSA. V lost 8 bases to trimming and J lost 3 bases; unmatched junction nucleotides: 4. There are 14 residues in the CDR3. In DNA form, the CDR3 reads TGTGCCAGCGGCACTAGCGGGAACTACAATGAGCAGTTCTTC. Protein sequence: CASGTSGNYNEQFF.

The rearrangement links TRBV19 to TRBJ1-6; D unclear. V lost 6 bases to trimming and J lost 4 bases, with 7 bases between them. The CDR3 runs 13 residues. The germline V gene encodes CDR1 LNHDA and CDR2 SQIVND (reference sequence). DNA of the CDR3: TGTGCCAGTAGGGAGTTTTATAATTCACCCCTCCACTTT. This sequence encodes CASREFYNSPLHF.

This chain connects TRBV4-1 to TRBJ2-7; 8 bases are a match to TRBD1. Trimming cost V 0 bases and J 2 bases; bases outside gene matches: 12. The CDR3 has 18 amino acids. Per the germline V gene, CDR1 is MGHRA and CDR2 is YSYEKL. The CDR3: CASSQEGQGAALPYEQYF. The CDR3 DNA sequence: TGCGCCAGCAGCCAAGAGGGGCAGGGGGCCGCTCTACCCTACGAGCAGTACTTC.

The chain carries TRBV30 and TRBJ1-3; no clear D. V lost 2 bases, J lost 2 bases, and 10 bases lay in between. The germline CDR1 and CDR2 sequences are GTSNPN and SVGIG (reference sequence). The CDR3 is made up of 14 amino acids. CDR3 region: CAWSTGGTGNTIYF. The DNA for the CDR3 is TGTGCCTGGAGTACGGGAGGGACTGGAAACACCATATATTTT.

V usage is TRBV5-1 and J usage is TRBJ1-5; D is unclear. Per germline, CDR1 SGHRS and CDR2 YFSETQ. The CDR3 has 15 residues. The germline V and J ends were trimmed by 0 bases and 2 bases, with 9 bases remaining between them. The chain's CDR3 is CASSLDVGGNQPQHF. The CDR3 DNA reads as TGCGCCAGCAGCTTGGACGTAGGCGGCAATCAGCCCCAGCATTTT.